The source of this T cell receptor beta chain is a study of blood T cell repertoires in COVID-19. About the study: COVID-19 samples, acute and convalescent, were from the United States, Italy and Spain. T cells, B-cell-depleted T cells, or PBMCs provided the cDNA or gDNA that served as material.

The V segment lost 5 bases and the J segment 4 bases; nucleotides outside the gene matches: 11. The CDR3 has 16 residues. Germline values: CDR1 MNHEY, CDR2 SMNVEV (reference sequence). Method: immunoSEQ multiplex PCR; TCRdb's copy keeps in-frame clones and lacks some. The sample carries more than 300,000 clones, 90% to 95% recorded once. Sample: PBMCs or T cells enriched from blood (not recorded which). The chain is built from TRBV27 and TRBJ1-5, with 7 bases identical to TRBD1. This TCR was sampled from a woman aged 25 to 39 who had been exposed to COVID-19. Here the CDR3 DNA reads TGTGCCAGCAGTCGCCAGAAAGGACAGGTTAATCAGCCCCAGCATTTT. Translating gives CASSRQKGQVNQPQHF.